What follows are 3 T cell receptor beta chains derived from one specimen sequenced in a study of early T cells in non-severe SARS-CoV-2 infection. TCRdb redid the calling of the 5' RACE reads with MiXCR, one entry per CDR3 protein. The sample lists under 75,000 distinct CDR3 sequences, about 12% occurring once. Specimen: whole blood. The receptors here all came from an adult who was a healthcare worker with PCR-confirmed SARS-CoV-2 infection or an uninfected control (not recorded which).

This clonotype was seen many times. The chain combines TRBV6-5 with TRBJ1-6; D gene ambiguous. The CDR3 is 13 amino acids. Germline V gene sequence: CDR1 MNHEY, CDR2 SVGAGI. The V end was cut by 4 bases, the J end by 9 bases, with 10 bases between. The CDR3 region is CASSSRETSPLHF. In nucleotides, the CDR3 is TGTGCCAGCAGTTCTAGGGAAACTTCACCCCTCCACTTT.

The CDR3 bases are TGTGCCAGCAGCGCGCAACAGGGTAATCAGCCCCAGCATTTT. It encodes CASSAQQGNQPQHF. The chain links TRBV9 to TRBJ1-5, with D possibly TRBD1 on 6 matching bases. CDR1 and CDR2 (germline): SGDLS, YYNGEE. This CDR3 contains 14 residues. Trimming took off 3 bases at V and 4 bases at J, with 11 bases between the two ends.

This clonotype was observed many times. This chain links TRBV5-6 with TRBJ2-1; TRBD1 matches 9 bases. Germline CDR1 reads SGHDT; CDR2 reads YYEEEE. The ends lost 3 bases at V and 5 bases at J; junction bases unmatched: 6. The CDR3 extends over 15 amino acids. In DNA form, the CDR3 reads TGTGCCAGCAGCTACCGGGACAGGGTTAACAATGAGCAGTTCTTC. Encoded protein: CASSYRDRVNNEQFF. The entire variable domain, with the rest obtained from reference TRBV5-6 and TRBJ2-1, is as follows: DAGVTQSPTHLIKTRGQQVTLRCSPKSGHDTVSWYQQALGQGPQFIFQYYEEEERQRGNFPDRFSGHQFPNYSSELNVNALLLGDSALYLCASSYRDRVNNEQFFGPGTRLTVL.